This T cell receptor (beta chain) emerged from a study of blood T cells in healthy people across ages. This CDR3 comprises 15 residues. Germline V lookup: CDR1 ENHRY, CDR2 SYGVKD. V was trimmed by 0 bases and J by 7 bases, leaving 16 bases between them. A J-beta primer mix and a sample-barcoded 5' primer were used in a second PCR of about 6 to 12 cycles. TCRdb itself ran the 5' RACE reads through MiXCR, one entry per CDR3 protein. The sample holds around 2 million distinct CDR3 sequences, about 39% seen once. The TCR sequence derives from a human donor in good health. This rearrangement joins TRBV10-3 to TRBJ2-7, with D perhaps TRBD1 or TRBD2 (5 bases each). Source material: blood. The CDR3 loop is CAISESGAAPREQYF. The CDR3 DNA reads TGTGCCATCAGTGAGTCCGGGGCGGCCCCTAGGGAGCAGTACTTC.